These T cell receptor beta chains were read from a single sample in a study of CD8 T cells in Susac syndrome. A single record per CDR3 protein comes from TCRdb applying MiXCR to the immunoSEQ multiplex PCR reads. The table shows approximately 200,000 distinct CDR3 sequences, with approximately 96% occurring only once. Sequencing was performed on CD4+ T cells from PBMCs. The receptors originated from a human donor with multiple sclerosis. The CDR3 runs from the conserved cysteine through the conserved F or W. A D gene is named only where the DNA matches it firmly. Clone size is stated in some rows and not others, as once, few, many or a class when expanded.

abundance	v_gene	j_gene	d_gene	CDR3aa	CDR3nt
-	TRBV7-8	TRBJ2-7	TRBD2	CASSNVRGTSGGLYEQYF	TGTGCCAGCAGCAACGTACGTGGGACTAGCGGGGGACTCTACGAGCAGTACTTC
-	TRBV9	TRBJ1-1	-	CASSVAGRNTEAFF	TGTGCCAGCAGCGTAGCTGGCCGGAACACTGAAGCTTTCTTT
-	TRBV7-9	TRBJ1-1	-	CASSPRGRPGTEAFF	TGTGCCAGCAGCCCTAGGGGCCGGCCGGGCACTGAAGCTTTCTTT
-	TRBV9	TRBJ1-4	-	CASSVDMGVEEKLFF	TGTGCCAGCAGCGTAGACATGGGTGTGGAAGAAAAACTGTTTTTT
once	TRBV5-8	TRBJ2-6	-	CASSLTTAGANVLTF	TGTGCCAGCAGCTTGACAACAGCCGGGGCCAACGTCCTGACTTTC
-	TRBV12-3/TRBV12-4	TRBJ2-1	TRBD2	CASSLMGGNYNEQFF	TGTGCCAGCAGTTTGATGGGGGGGAACTACAATGAGCAGTTCTTC
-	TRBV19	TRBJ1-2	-	CASSIQSGTYPYTF	TGTGCCAGTAGTATCCAATCCGGGACATATCCCTACACCTTC
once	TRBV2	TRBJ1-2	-	CASSPDPDYGYTF	TGTGCCAGCAGCCCAGACCCGGACTATGGCTACACCTTC
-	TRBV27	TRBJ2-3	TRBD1	CASSLLTGTAATDTQYF	TGTGCCAGCAGTTTACTCACCGGGACAGCGGCCACAGATACGCAGTATTTT
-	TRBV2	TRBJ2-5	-	CASNSGGGETQYF	TGTGCCAGCAATTCGGGGGGCGGGGAGACCCAGTACTTC
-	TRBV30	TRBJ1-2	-	CAWSVQLIGYTF	TGTGCCTGGAGTGTACAACTCATCGGCTACACCTTC
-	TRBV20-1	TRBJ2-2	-	CSARLLGIGELFF	TGCAGCGCCCGCTTGCTAGGCATCGGGGAGCTGTTTTTT
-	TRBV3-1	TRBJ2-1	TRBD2	CASSQPGGATYNEQFF	TGTGCCAGCAGCCAGCCGGGGGGGGCCACCTACAATGAGCAGTTCTTC
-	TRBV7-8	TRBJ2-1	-	CASSLVGRGTYNEQFF	TGTGCCAGCAGCTTAGTCGGCCGGGGGACCTACAATGAGCAGTTCTTC
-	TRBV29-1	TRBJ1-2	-	CSIKVVGGRQEGYTF	TGCAGCATCAAGGTCGTTGGGGGGCGCCAGGAAGGCTACACCTTC
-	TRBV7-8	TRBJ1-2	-	CASSSTMGPVYGYTF	TGTGCCAGCAGCTCTACTATGGGTCCGGTGTATGGCTACACCTTC
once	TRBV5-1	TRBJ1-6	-	CASSLEVPNSPLHF	TGCGCCAGCAGCTTGGAGGTACCCAATTCACCCCTCCACTTT
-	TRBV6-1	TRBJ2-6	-	CASAAGFFSGANVLTF	TGTGCCAGTGCTGCCGGCTTTTTTTCTGGGGCCAACGTCCTGACTTTC
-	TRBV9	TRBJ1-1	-	CASSVGPGEAFF	TGTGCCAGCAGCGTAGGGCCGGGGGAAGCTTTCTTT
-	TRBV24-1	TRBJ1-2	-	CATSDWGTVLNYGYTF	TGTGCCACCAGTGATTGGGGGACGGTCTTAAACTATGGCTACACCTTC
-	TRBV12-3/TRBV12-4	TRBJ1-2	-	CASSFGRAPYGYTF	TGTGCCAGCAGTTTCGGCCGGGCCCCCTATGGCTACACCTTC
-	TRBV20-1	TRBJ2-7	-	CSASNDGGEQYF	TGCAGTGCCTCTAACGACGGGGGAGAGCAGTACTTC